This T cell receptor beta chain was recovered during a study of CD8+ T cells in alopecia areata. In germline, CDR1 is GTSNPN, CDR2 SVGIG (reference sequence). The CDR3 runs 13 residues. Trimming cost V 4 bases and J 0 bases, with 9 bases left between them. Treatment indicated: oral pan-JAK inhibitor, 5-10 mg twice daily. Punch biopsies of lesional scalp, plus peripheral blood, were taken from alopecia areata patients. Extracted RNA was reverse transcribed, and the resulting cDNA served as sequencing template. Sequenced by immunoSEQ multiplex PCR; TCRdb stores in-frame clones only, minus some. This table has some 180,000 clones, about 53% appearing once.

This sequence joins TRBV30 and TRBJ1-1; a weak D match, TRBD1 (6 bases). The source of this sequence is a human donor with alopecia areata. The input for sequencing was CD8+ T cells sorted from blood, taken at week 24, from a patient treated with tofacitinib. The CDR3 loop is CAWKGDMNTEAFF. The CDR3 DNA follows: TGTGCCTGGAAGGGGGACATGAACACTGAAGCTTTCTTT.